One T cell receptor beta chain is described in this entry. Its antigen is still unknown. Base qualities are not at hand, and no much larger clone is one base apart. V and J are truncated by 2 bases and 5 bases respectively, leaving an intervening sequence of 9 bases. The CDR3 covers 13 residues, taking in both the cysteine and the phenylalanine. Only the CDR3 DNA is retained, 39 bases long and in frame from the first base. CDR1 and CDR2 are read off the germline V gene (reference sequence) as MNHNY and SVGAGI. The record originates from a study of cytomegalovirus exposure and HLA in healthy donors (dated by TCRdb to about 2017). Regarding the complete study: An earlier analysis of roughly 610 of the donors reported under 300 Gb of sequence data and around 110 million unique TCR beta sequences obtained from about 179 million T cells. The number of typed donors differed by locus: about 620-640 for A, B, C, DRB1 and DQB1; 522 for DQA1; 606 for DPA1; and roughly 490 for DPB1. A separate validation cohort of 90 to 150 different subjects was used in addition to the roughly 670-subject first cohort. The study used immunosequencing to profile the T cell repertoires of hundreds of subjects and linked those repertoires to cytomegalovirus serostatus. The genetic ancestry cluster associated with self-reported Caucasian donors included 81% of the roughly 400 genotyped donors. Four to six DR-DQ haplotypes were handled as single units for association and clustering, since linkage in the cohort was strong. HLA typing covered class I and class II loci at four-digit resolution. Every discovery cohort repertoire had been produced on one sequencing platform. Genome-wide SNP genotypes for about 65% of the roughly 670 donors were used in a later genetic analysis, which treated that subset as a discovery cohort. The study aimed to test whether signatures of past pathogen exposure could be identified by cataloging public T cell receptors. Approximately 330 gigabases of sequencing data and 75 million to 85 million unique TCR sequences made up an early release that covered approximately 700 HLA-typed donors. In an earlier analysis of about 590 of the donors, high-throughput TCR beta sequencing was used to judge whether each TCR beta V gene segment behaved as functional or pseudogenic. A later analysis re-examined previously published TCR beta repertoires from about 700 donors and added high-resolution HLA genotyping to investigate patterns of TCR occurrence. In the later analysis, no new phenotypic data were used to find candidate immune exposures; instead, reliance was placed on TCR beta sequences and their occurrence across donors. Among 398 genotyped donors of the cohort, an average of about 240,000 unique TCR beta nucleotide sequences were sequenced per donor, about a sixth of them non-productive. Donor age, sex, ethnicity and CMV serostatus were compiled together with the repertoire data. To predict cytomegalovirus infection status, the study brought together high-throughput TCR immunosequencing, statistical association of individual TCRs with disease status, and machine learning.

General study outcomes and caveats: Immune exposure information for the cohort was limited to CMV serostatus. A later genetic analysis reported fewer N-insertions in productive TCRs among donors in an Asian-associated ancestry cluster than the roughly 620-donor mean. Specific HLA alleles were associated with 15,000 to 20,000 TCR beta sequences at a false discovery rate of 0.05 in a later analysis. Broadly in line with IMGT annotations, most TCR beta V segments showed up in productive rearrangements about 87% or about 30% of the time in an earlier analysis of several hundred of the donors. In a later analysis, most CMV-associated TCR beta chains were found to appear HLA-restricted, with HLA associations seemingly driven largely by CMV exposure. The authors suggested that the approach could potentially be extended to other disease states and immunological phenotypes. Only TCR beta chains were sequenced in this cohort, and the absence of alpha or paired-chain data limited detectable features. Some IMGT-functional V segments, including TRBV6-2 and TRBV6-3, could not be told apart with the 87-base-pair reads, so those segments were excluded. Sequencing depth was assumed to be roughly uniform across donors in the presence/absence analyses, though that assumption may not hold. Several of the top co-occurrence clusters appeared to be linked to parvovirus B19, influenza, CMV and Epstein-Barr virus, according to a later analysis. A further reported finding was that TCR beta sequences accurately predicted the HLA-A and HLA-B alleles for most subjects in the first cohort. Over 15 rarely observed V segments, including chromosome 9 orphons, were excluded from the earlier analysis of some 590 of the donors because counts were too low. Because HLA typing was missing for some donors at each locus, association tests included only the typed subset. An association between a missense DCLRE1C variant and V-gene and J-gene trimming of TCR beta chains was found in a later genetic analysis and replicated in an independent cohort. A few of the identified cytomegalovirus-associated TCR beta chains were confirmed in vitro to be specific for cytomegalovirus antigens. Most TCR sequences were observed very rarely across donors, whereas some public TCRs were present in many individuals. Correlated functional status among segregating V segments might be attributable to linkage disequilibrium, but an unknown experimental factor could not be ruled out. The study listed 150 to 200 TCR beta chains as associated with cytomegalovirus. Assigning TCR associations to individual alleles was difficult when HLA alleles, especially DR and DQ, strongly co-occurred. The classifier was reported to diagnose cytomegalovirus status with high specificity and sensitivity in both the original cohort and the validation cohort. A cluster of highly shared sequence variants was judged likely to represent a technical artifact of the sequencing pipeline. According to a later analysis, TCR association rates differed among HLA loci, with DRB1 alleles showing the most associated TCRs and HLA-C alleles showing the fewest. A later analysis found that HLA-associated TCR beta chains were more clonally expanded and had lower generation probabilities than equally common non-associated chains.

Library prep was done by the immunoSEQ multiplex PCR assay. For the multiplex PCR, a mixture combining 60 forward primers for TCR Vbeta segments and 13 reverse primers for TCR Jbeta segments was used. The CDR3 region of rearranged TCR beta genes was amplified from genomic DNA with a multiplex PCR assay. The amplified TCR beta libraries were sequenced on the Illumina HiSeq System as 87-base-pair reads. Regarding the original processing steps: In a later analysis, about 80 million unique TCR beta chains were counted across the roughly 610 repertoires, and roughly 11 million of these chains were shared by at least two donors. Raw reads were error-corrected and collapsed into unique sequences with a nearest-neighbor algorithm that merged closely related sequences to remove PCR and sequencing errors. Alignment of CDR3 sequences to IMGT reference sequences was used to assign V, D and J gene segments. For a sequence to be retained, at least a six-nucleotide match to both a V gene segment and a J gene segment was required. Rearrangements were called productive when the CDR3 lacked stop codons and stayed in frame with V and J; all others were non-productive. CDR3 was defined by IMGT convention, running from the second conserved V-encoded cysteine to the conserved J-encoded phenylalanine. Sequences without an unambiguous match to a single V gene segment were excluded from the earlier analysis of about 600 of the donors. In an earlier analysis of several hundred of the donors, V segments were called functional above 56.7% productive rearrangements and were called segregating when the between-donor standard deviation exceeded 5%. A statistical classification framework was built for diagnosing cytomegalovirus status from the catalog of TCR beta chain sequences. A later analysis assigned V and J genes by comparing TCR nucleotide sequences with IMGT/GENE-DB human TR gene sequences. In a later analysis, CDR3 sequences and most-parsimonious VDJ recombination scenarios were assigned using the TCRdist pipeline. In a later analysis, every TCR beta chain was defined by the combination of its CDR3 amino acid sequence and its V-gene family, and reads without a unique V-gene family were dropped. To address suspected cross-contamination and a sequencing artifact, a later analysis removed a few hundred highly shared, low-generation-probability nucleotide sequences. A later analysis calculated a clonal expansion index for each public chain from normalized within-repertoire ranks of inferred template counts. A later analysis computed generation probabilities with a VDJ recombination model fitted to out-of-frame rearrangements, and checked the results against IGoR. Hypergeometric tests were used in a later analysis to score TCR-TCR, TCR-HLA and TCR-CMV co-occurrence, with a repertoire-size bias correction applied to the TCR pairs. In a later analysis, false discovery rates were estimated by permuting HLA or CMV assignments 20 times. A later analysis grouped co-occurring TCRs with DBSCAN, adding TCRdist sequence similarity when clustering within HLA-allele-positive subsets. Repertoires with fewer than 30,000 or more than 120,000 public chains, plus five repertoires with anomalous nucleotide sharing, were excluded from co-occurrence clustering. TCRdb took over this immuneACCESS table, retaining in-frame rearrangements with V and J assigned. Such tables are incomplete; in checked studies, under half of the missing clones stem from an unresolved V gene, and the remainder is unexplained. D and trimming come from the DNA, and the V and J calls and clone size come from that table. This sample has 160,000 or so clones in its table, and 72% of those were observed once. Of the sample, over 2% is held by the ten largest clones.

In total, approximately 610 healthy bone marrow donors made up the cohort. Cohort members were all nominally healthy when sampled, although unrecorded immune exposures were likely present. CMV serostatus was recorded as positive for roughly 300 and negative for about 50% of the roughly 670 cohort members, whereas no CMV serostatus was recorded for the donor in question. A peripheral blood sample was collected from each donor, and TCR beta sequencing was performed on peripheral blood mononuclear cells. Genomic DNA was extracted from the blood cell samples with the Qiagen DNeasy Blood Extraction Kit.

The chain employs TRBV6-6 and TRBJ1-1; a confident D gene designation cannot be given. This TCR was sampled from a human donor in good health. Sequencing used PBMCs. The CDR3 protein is CASSYPRGTEAFF. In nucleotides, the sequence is TGTGCCAGCAGTTACCCTCGGGGAACTGAAGCTTTCTTT.